Listed here are 2 T cell receptor beta chains from one sample, sequenced in a study of tumor-infiltrating lymphocytes in primary liver carcinoma. Researchers generated TCR beta cDNA from 500 ng of total RNA, relying on a constant-region primer. ARM-PCR, slightly modified, supplied the TCR beta libraries through three nested multiplex PCR rounds. Researchers ran the first two PCR rounds for roughly 10 cycles each with TRBV1-TRBV30 forward primers and a C-beta reverse primer. MiXCR was run by TCRdb on the multiplex PCR reads, yielding one entry per CDR3 protein. The table lists roughly 50,000 distinct CDR3 sequences, 70% to 80% of them singletons. Co-extraction yielded RNA and DNA from roughly 20-30 mg of unsorted bulk tissue. Sequenced input: liver tumor tissue from sampling region 2. As to subset: tumor region T2, inferior pole. These receptors originate from a man between 35 and 55 years old with primary liver carcinoma and hepatitis B virus infection.

The table lists this clonotype with a count of one. The CDR3 bases are TGCGCCAGCAGAAAGAGGACGGGACTAGCCGGGGATGAGCAGTTCTTC. This sequence encodes CASRKRTGLAGDEQFF. The chain uses TRBV4-1 and TRBJ2-1; 9 bases are shared with TRBD2. The germline CDR1 and CDR2 sequences are MGHRA and YSYEKL. The length of the CDR3 is 16 residues. Trimming cost V 6 bases and J 8 bases; bases outside gene matches: 14.

On this clonotype itself: At one end the junction does not follow the germline gene, possibly because of a read error. The chain links TRBV11-2 to TRBJ2-7; no firm D call. This CDR3 comprises 14 residues. Germline V gives CDR1 SGHAT, CDR2 FQNNGV. The DNA for the CDR3 is TGTGCCAGCAGCTTGACTGACACTACCTACGAGCAGTACTTT. Its translation: CASSLTDTTYEQYF.